This TCR beta chain stems from a study of graft-versus-host responses after intestinal transplantation (dated by TCRdb to the early 2020s). Background for the entire study: Recipients received multivisceral, liver-intestinal, or isolated intestinal transplants. All recipients received anti-thymocyte globulin induction followed by maintenance tacrolimus and steroids for about three years. Bulk TCR-beta CDR3 sequencing was used to track graft-versus-host and host-versus-graft alloreactive T cell clones in the graft, circulation and bone marrow after intestinal transplantation. Alloreactive clones were identified by sequencing pre-transplant mixed lymphocyte reaction products and comparing them with unstimulated pre-transplant donor and recipient T cells. The cohort enrolled some 25 intestinal transplant recipients including one retransplant, and 3 patients lacking pretransplant specimens were excluded. A peak of at least 4% donor T cells among recipient peripheral blood mononuclear cells was the definition used for donor T cell macrochimerism. Rather than going through the commercial service, samples from a few later patients were sequenced in-house on an Illumina MiSeq and processed with MiXCR. Overall study outcomes, separate from this receptor: Early after transplant, peak levels of circulating GvH clones were associated with declines in HvG clones. The conclusions were limited by the relatively low number and heterogeneity of the intestinal transplant patients. GvH clones turned up in recipient bone marrow, with some appearing earlier in ileal mucosa or blood, a pattern consistent with an intestinal mucosal origin. Patients with donor T cell macrochimerism had high GvH to HvG T cell clonal ratios in their allografts.

On this clone: Its target antigen remains unknown. The input lacks base qualities; no much larger clone sits a single base away.

Explained via the paper, the time point label denotes: cells obtained before transplantation from donor or recipient. CD3+CD4+ and CD3+CD8+ populations were FACS-sorted from unstimulated pre-transplant donor and recipient cells taken from spleen or lymph nodes. V lost 0 bases and J lost 0 bases; the stretch between them is 12 bases long. The CDR3 runs 17 amino acids, cysteine and phenylalanine included. CDR3 DNA only is kept here, 51 bases in frame from base 1. As encoded in the germline V gene (reference sequence), CDR1 is LNHDA while CDR2 is SQIVND. Receptors were amplified or captured by the immunoSEQ multiplex PCR assay. For most patients, genomic DNA was isolated with the Qiagen DNeasy Blood and Tissue Kit and sent frozen to Adaptive Biotechnologies for TCR sequencing. High-throughput TCR-beta CDR3 sequencing of genomic DNA from most patients was performed by Adaptive Biotechnologies. The published analysis was carried out like this. Adaptive's ImmunoSEQ software was the source of the TCR sequencing data for 15 to 20 patients, while a few other patients were processed with MiXCR and VDJtools. To correct CD4 versus CD8 sorting errors, sequences present in both subsets at a frequency ratio below 5:1 were removed. CDR3 nucleotide sequences shared between donor and recipient were removed because their origin could not be assigned. At least 2-fold expansion over unstimulated cells and a minimum CFSE-low frequency of 0.002% (template counts) or 0.001% (read counts) were required for clones to be classified as alloreactive. Clones were considered mappable if detected in sequenced pre-transplant spleen, lymph node, or MLR CFSE-low populations of the donor or recipient. Cumulative frequency of alloreactive clones was calculated as a percentage of all sequences weighted by copy number. Imported from immuneACCESS, the table was reduced by TCRdb to in-frame sequences with V and J called. These copies leave out some clones; in studies compared against another copy, an unresolved V gene accounts for under half, and the cause of the remainder is not known. V, J and clone size are taken as reported in that table, and D and trimming were inferred from the DNA itself. The sample table records tens of thousands of clones; 89% of these occur just once. Around 2.3% of the sample comes from the top ten.

The clonotype originates from a human donor who received an intestinal transplant. The input for sequencing was unstimulated CD8+ T cells sorted from spleen or lymph node cells, taken before intestinal transplant. The chain is made from TRBV19 and TRBJ2-1, with no D gene named confidently. The CDR3 reads CASSIDSYSDSYNEQFF. The nucleotides read TGTGCCAGTAGTATAGATAGCTACTCCGACTCCTACAATGAGCAGTTCTTC. Beyond the CDR3, the reference TRBV19 and TRBJ2-1 genes provide the residues; the full variable domain reads: DGGITQSPKYLFRKEGQNVTLSCEQNLNHDAMYWYRQDPGQGLRLIYYSQIVNDFQKGDIAEGYSVSREKKESFPLTVTSAQKNPTAFYLCASSIDSYSDSYNEQFFGPGTRLTVL.